This T cell receptor (beta chain) was recovered during a study of spatial heterogeneity in lung cancer. Across the whole study: Raw sequencing reads included, on average, more than ten appearances of each unique TCR and UMI combination. Study-wide points: Tumor mutation counts were tracked by expanded intratumoral alpha and beta TCR counts. Ubiquitous and regional nonsynonymous mutation counts were tracked by ubiquitous and regional expanded TCR counts, respectively.

TCRdb reprocessed the 5' RACE reads with MiXCR, giving one entry per CDR3 protein. The repertoire holds about 9,800 distinct CDR3 sequences, 45% to 65% seen once, with 28% in the top ten. Time point denoted: sample taken at primary tumor resection. Material for sequencing was whole RNA from tumor, nontumor lung or frozen PBMC, left unsorted. The CDR3 is made up of 16 amino acids. Germline-derived CDR1 and CDR2 are SGHVS and FQNEAQ. J gave up 4 bases and V 6 bases, and 13 bases lay outside the gene matches. As to this clonotype: Its antigen is currently unknown. The library was prepared for alpha chains; this beta chain is a stray read, so its frequency means little.

The rearrangement uses TRBV7-8 and TRBJ2-5, with 8 bases matching TRBD2. The clonotype was recovered from a female donor with early-stage non-small cell lung cancer. Sequencing used lung tumor tissue, obtained at surgery. The CDR3 sequence: CASSYPRREERETQYF. The CDR3 DNA follows: TGTGCCAGCAGTTACCCCAGGCGGGAGGAGAGAGAGACCCAGTACTTC.